These 22 T cell receptor beta chains originate from one sample sequenced in a study of spatial heterogeneity in lung cancer. The time point here: sample taken at primary tumor resection. TCRs were sequenced from unsorted whole RNA of tumor, nontumor lung or PBMC. Each CDR3 protein gets one entry after TCRdb re-called the 5' RACE reads with MiXCR. This sample has approximately 82,000 distinct CDR3 sequences, with roughly 12% found just once. Sequenced here: PBMCs, sampled at surgery. The receptors originated from a male donor with early-stage non-small cell lung cancer.

This clonotype occurred many times. The V and J genes are TRBV29-1 and TRBJ1-3; no clear D gene. V lost 5 bases to trimming and J lost 0 bases, with 5 bases between them. The CDR3 sequence is 12 residues long. CDR1 is SQVTM and CDR2 is ANQGSEA in the germline V gene. The CDR3 loop is CSVFSSGNTIYF. The CDR3 DNA is TGCAGCGTTTTTTCCTCTGGAAACACCATATATTTT.

This clonotype was seen a handful of times. The V and J genes are TRBV29-1 and TRBJ2-6; TRBD1 might be the D (5 bases). In germline, CDR1 is SQVTM, CDR2 ANQGSEA. The CDR3 is made up of 14 amino acids. V gave up 4 bases and J gave up 0 bases, with 7 bases separating them. The CDR3 DNA reads as TGCAGCGTTGCAGGGCTCTCTGGGGCCAACGTCCTGACTTTC. Translated, it gives CSVAGLSGANVLTF.

A few counts support this clonotype. The V gene is TRBV9, the J gene TRBJ2-1; no clear D. In germline, CDR1 is SGDLS, CDR2 YYNGEE. This CDR3 has 16 residues. V lost 5 bases and J lost 5, with 20 bases in between. The CDR3 nucleotides read TGTGCCAGCAGTGGGTTTCGGGCGCGGAGTAACAATGAGCAGTTCTTC. It encodes CASSGFRARSNNEQFF. The full variable domain, with the rest looked up from reference TRBV9 and TRBJ2-1, is DSGVTQTPKHLITATGQRVTLRCSPRSGDLSVYWYQQSLDQGLQFLIQYYNGEERAKGNILERFSAQQFPDLHSELNLSSLELGDSALYFCASSGFRARSNNEQFFGPGTRLTVL.

As concerns this clonotype: A read error is likely, as this CDR3 ends without the conserved phenylalanine or tryptophan. V is TRBV12-3 or TRBV12-4 and J is TRBJ1-1; TRBD1 matches 10 bases. The CDR3 is made up of 16 amino acids. J gave up 1 base and V 6 bases, and 8 bases lay outside the gene matches. The CDR3: CASSPDRGPANTEAFS. CDR3 nucleotide sequence: TGTGCCAGCAGCCCAGACAGGGGGCCCGCGAACACTGAAGCTTTCTCT.

This chain links TRBV4-2 with TRBJ2-3, with D perhaps TRBD1 (5 bases). V was pared by 4 bases and J by 6 bases, with 14 bases between. The CDR3 is 14 amino acids. Germline CDR1 reads LGHNA; CDR2 reads YNFKEQ. DNA of the CDR3: TGTGCCAGCAGCCGAGAGAAAGGGGCTGATACGCAGTATTTT. Translated: CASSREKGADTQYF.

J is TRBJ2-1 and V is TRBV5-4; 9 positions match TRBD2. Germline CDR1 is SGHNT and CDR2 is YYREEE (reference sequence). Trimming cost V 4 bases and J 10 bases; bases outside gene matches: 12. The CDR3 is made up of 15 amino acids. As DNA, the CDR3 is TGTGCCAGCAGCGCCGAGACTAGCGGACGGAGAGAGCAGTTCTTC. Encoded protein: CASSAETSGRREQFF. Looking up the rest from reference TRBV5-4 and TRBJ2-1 gives the full variable domain: ETGVTQSPTHLIKTRGQQVTLRCSSQSGHNTVSWYQQALGQGPQFIFQYYREEENGRGNFPPRFSGLQFPNYSSELNVNALELDDSALYLCASSAETSGRREQFFGPGTRLTVL.

This clonotype came up a few times. The chain employs TRBV7-9 and TRBJ2-7; TRBD2 agrees at 9 bases. The CDR3 is 14 residues long. Germline V lookup: CDR1 SEHNR, CDR2 FQNEAQ (reference sequence). The junction had 9 bases not matched to a gene; V was cut back by 5 bases and J by 7 bases. Written as DNA, the CDR3 is TGTGCCAGCAGCCCAAGTCTAGCGGGGAGTGAGCAGTACTTC. It translates to CASSPSLAGSEQYF.

V usage is TRBV29-1 and J usage is TRBJ2-1, with a weak D call TRBD2 (5 bases). The germline V and J ends were trimmed by 4 bases and 0 bases, with 16 bases remaining between them. The germline gives CDR1 SQVTM, CDR2 ANQGSEA. The CDR3 covers 16 residues. CDR3 amino acids: CSVVGSRLSSYNEQFF. The DNA for the CDR3 is TGCAGCGTTGTAGGGAGCAGGCTCAGCTCCTACAATGAGCAGTTCTTC.

This clonotype has more than one count but fewer than ten. CDR3 region: CAWRTPGTGSYEQYF. In DNA, the CDR3 is TGTGCCTGGAGGACTCCCGGGACAGGGTCCTACGAGCAGTACTTC. This rearrangement joins TRBV30 to TRBJ2-7, with 9 positions matching TRBD1. The germline CDR1 and CDR2 sequences are GTSNPN and SVGIG (reference sequence). This CDR3 is 15 amino acids long. V shed 3 bases and J 1 base; nucleotides not matched to a gene: 7. Combining the CDR3 with reference TRBV30 and TRBJ2-7 gives the whole variable domain SQTIHQWPATLVQPVGSPLSLECTVEGTSNPNLYWYRQAAGRGLQLLFYSVGIGQISSEVPQNLSASRPQDRQFILSSKKLLLSDSGFYLCAWRTPGTGSYEQYFGPGTRLTVT.

This clonotype occurred a few times. The chain couples TRBV27 to TRBJ2-2, with 9 bases fitting TRBD1. The CDR3 covers 15 residues. The J segment lost 4 bases and the V segment lost 5 bases, leaving 5 bases of the junction unmatched. Looked up from germline, CDR1 is MNHEY and CDR2 is SMNVEV (reference sequence). CDR3 protein: CASSLYRGRTGELFF. For the CDR3, the DNA is TGTGCCAGCAGTCTTTACAGGGGGCGCACCGGGGAGCTGTTTTTT.

V gene TRBV7-9 combines with J gene TRBJ1-5, with 9 bases that match TRBD1. The CDR3 is made up of 16 amino acids. J gave up 9 bases and V 1 base, and 10 bases lay outside the gene matches. CDR1 is SEHNR, CDR2 FQNEAQ, per germline (reference sequence). The CDR3 coding sequence is TGTGCCAGCAGCTTAGAACGGACAGGGGCCTCCCGGCCCCAGCATTTT. Its translation is CASSLERTGASRPQHF. The full variable domain, with the rest looked up from reference TRBV7-9 and TRBJ1-5, is DTGVSQNPRHKITKRGQNVTFRCDPISEHNRLYWYRQTLGQGPEFLTYFQNEAQLEKSRLLSDRFSAERPKGSFSTLEIQRTEQGDSAMYLCASSLERTGASRPQHFGDGTRLSIL.

This clonotype was detected a few times. The CDR3 sequence is CASSLAESVAYEQYF. The DNA for the CDR3 is TGTGCCAGCAGCTTAGCGGAAAGTGTGGCCTACGAGCAGTACTTC. This sequence joins TRBV7-2 and TRBJ2-7; no firm D call. Germline lookup yields CDR1 SGHTA and CDR2 FQGNSA. Trimming cost V 0 bases and J 2 bases, with 11 bases left between them. The CDR3 sequence is 15 residues long.

This clonotype was detected a few times. This rearrangement joins TRBV6-2 or TRBV6-3 to TRBJ2-3, with TRBD2 matching 12 bases. This CDR3 spans 15 amino acids. CDR1 and CDR2 from the germline V gene are MNHEY and SVGEGT. The J segment lost 2 bases and the V segment lost 7 bases, leaving 4 bases of the junction unmatched. CDR3 DNA sequence: TGTGCCAGCAAACCTAGCGGGAGGGCCACAGATACGCAGTATTTT. Residues: CASKPSGRATDTQYF.

This clonotype was detected a few times. The CDR3 is CASSLGGQSTGELFF. Here the CDR3 DNA reads TGTGCCAGCAGCTTAGGGGGTCAGTCGACCGGGGAGCTGTTTTTT. The rearrangement joins TRBV7-2 to TRBJ2-2; no clear D. Trimming removed 1 base at V and 5 bases at J, with 11 bases between. The germline CDR1 and CDR2 sequences are SGHTA and FQGNSA. This CDR3 is built from 15 residues.

This chain joins TRBV11-2 and TRBJ2-1; 8 bases align to TRBD1. The ends lost 1 base at V and 8 bases at J; junction bases unmatched: 4. Germline loops: CDR1 SGHAT, CDR2 FQNNGV. This CDR3 contains 14 residues. CDR3 DNA: TGTGCCAGCAGCTTAGGGACAGGGCGGGATGAGCAGTTCTTC. Translating gives CASSLGTGRDEQFF.

The gene calls are TRBV14 and TRBJ2-1; a weak D match, TRBD1 (6 bases). V shed 0 bases and J shed 11 bases, with 11 bases lying between them. CDR1 and CDR2 from the germline V gene are SGHDN and FVKESK. The CDR3 has 13 residues. The CDR3 coding sequence is TGTGCCAGCAGCCAAGACAGGGGACCTCAGCAGTTCTTC. Protein: CASSQDRGPQQFF.

The chain links TRBV19 to TRBJ1-3, with unresolved D. The CDR3 extends over 13 amino acids. Between the trimmed V and J ends, which lost 7 bases and 0 bases, there was a span of 7 bases. Germline loops: CDR1 LNHDA, CDR2 SQIVND (reference sequence). The CDR3 loop is CASIDGSGNTIYF. CDR3 coding DNA: TGTGCCAGTATTGACGGCTCTGGAAACACCATATATTTT.

This clonotype turned up a few times. The V call is TRBV25-1, the J call TRBJ2-1; D is perhaps TRBD1 (6 bases). Germline values: CDR1 MGHDK, CDR2 SYGVNS. This CDR3 has 16 amino acids. V was trimmed by 0 bases and J by 4 bases, leaving 13 bases between them. The CDR3 sequence is CASSEYGAGVYNEQFF. Here the CDR3 DNA reads TGTGCCAGCAGTGAATATGGGGCAGGGGTTTACAATGAGCAGTTCTTC.

In this sample, this clonotype turned up a few times. The chain combines TRBV5-4 with TRBJ2-5, with D perhaps matching TRBD1 (6 bases). Between the trimmed V and J ends, which lost 3 bases and 1 base, there was a span of 13 bases. CDR1 SGHNT and CDR2 YYREEE come from the germline V gene (reference sequence). The CDR3 covers 15 residues. The CDR3 is CASSSPRDTQETQYF. The CDR3 nucleotides are TGTGCCAGCAGCTCGCCTCGGGACACCCAAGAGACCCAGTACTTC.

Concerning this clonotype itself: Because the CDR3 is missing its conserved closing phenylalanine or tryptophan, this is likely a read error. This chain joins TRBV5-5 and TRBJ1-6; TRBD1 aligns across 11 bases. V trimming: 4 bases; J trimming: 7 bases; junction bases outside the gene matches: 7. Germline CDR1 SGHKS, CDR2 YYEKEE (reference sequence). This CDR3 spans 16 amino acids. CDR3 nucleotide sequence: TGTGCCAGCAGCATCGCCGGGACAGGGGGAAATTCACCCCTCCACTAT. Residues: CASSIAGTGGNSPLHY.

This clonotype was detected a few times. V is TRBV14 and J is TRBJ1-5, with D hard to call. Trimming stripped 4 bases from V and 9 bases from J, with 10 bases between. There are 12 residues in the CDR3. Germline loops: CDR1 SGHDN, CDR2 FVKESK. CDR3 residues: CASSPRVWPQHF. CDR3 coding DNA: TGTGCCAGCAGCCCGCGCGTATGGCCCCAGCATTTT.

This chain connects TRBV2 to TRBJ1-1; perhaps TRBD1 as D (5 bases). V lost 5 bases and J 3 bases, leaving 13 bases between the germline ends. Germline V CDR1 and CDR2: SNHLY, FYNNEI. This CDR3 has 14 residues. The CDR3 sequence: CASSITLRDTEAFF. CDR3 DNA sequence: TGTGCCAGCAGTATCACACTCAGGGACACTGAAGCTTTCTTT.